These T cell receptor beta chains were read from a single sample in a study of blood T cell repertoires in COVID-19. The assay was immunoSEQ multiplex PCR, and TCRdb's table has in-frame clones only and misses some. Here the sample spans more than 85,000 clones, 80% to 90% being singletons. Sequencing used peripheral blood. The origin of the receptors is a man over 45 with COVID-19, enrolled during active disease. Each CDR3 is given with its conserved first and last residue. A D gene is named only where the DNA matches it firmly. Not all rows give a size; the values are once, few, many and, for expanded clones, a class.

>TRBV5-1|TRBD1|TRBJ2-7|-
CASRTGGIPYEQYF
TGCGCCAGCAGAACAGGGGGTATCCCCTACGAGCAGTACTTC
>TRBV28|TRBD1|TRBJ1-4|few
CASRRPGTGGEKLFF
TGTGCCAGCAGGCGCCCCGGGACAGGGGGTGAAAAACTGTTTTTT
>TRBV29-1|-|TRBJ1-4|-
CSVIGSGKGEKLFF
TGCAGCGTAATAGGATCGGGGAAGGGTGAAAAACTGTTTTTT
>TRBV19|TRBD1|TRBJ1-5|-
CASSIGQAYQPQHF
TGTGCCAGTAGTATTGGACAGGCCTATCAGCCCCAGCATTTT
>TRBV5-8|TRBD1|TRBJ2-1|-
CASSLGGQGEVRQFF
TGTGCCAGCAGCTTGGGGGGACAGGGGGAAGTTAGACAGTTCTTC
>TRBV6-5|TRBD2|TRBJ2-7|-
CASRKGRVLPEQYF
TGTGCCAGCAGGAAGGGGAGGGTGTTGCCCGAGCAGTACTTC
>TRBV3-1/TRBV3-2|-|TRBJ1-5|-
CASSQGRNQPQHF
TGTGCCAGCAGCCAAGGGCGCAATCAGCCCCAGCATTTT
>TRBV30|-|TRBJ1-2|-
CAWSRGIANYGYTF
TGTGCCTGGAGCCGGGGTATAGCTAACTATGGCTACACCTTC
>TRBV29-1|-|TRBJ1-2|-
CSVNQGWTNYGYTF
TGCAGCGTTAATCAGGGGTGGACTAACTATGGCTACACCTTC
>TRBV28|-|TRBJ1-1|-
CASNQVYRAFF
TGTGCCAGCAACCAAGTCTACAGAGCTTTCTTT
>TRBV7-9|TRBD1|TRBJ1-4|-
CASSIRGLDEKLFF
TGTGCCAGCAGCATTAGGGGGCTCGATGAAAAACTGTTTTTT
>TRBV6-5|-|TRBJ2-1|-
CASSYRTDDNEQFF
TGTGCCAGCAGTTATAGGACAGACGACAATGAGCAGTTCTTC
>TRBV6-6|TRBD1|TRBJ1-1|-
CASSQNPGGLSTEAFF
TGTGCCAGCAGTCAAAACCCAGGGGGGCTAAGCACTGAAGCTTTCTTT
>TRBV12-3/TRBV12-4|-|TRBJ1-1|once
CASSRRRAEAFF
TGTGCCAGCAGTCGGAGGAGAGCTGAAGCTTTCTTT
>TRBV6-6|TRBD1|TRBJ1-6|-
CASSAQTGTGGSSYNSPLHF
TGTGCCAGCAGCGCACAAACCGGGACAGGGGGGAGCTCCTATAATTCACCCCTCCACTTT
>TRBV4-1|-|TRBJ2-1|-
CASSQGEQYNEQFF
TGCGCCAGCAGCCAAGGAGAACAGTACAATGAGCAGTTCTTC
>TRBV6-2/TRBV6-3|-|TRBJ1-4|-
CASSGAATNEKLFF
TGTGCCAGCAGTGGAGCCGCAACTAATGAAAAACTGTTTTTT
>TRBV27|TRBD2|TRBJ2-7|-
CASSPRGGPGLEQYF
TGTGCCAGCAGCCCACGGGGGGGGCCGGGGCTCGAGCAGTACTTC
>TRBV6-5|TRBD1|TRBJ1-1|-
CASSSWTGAPEAFF
TGTGCCAGCAGTTCCTGGACAGGGGCACCAGAAGCTTTCTTT
>TRBV18|TRBD1|TRBJ1-3|-
CASSPTTADRGSGNTIYF
TGTGCCAGCTCACCCACTACTGCCGACAGGGGGTCTGGAAACACCATATATTTT
>TRBV4-2|TRBD2|TRBJ2-1|-
CASSHLAGGNNEQFF
TGTGCCAGCAGCCATCTAGCGGGGGGGAACAATGAGCAGTTCTTC
>TRBV7-9|TRBD1|TRBJ2-2|-
CASSLDRGLITGELFF
TGTGCCAGCAGCTTAGATAGGGGGCTTATCACCGGGGAGCTGTTTTTT
>TRBV6-1|-|TRBJ1-5|-
CASSDRAYYSNQPQHF
TGTGCCAGCAGTGATAGAGCTTACTATAGCAATCAGCCCCAGCATTTT
>TRBV5-1|-|TRBJ1-1|-
CASRTTMNTEAFF
TGCGCCAGCAGAACTACAATGAACACTGAAGCTTTCTTT
>TRBV30|-|TRBJ1-1|-
CAWSPSGGASEAFF
TGTGCCTGGAGTCCCTCCGGTGGGGCCAGTGAAGCTTTCTTT
>TRBV29-1|TRBD1|TRBJ2-1|-
CSVRGQASSYNEQFF
TGCAGCGTCCGGGGACAGGCAAGCTCCTACAATGAGCAGTTCTTC
>TRBV3-1/TRBV3-2|-|TRBJ2-3|-
CASSQEIRRHTQYF
TGTGCCAGCAGCCAAGAAATCCGGAGGCATACGCAGTATTTT
>TRBV28|-|TRBJ1-1|-
CAMRDTEAFF
TGTGCCATGAGGGACACTGAAGCTTTCTTT
>TRBV19|-|TRBJ1-2|-
CASSDRQRYGYTF
TGTGCCAGTAGTGACAGGCAGCGCTATGGCTACACCTTC
>TRBV6-2/TRBV6-3|-|TRBJ2-5|-
CASSYKETQYF
TGTGCCAGCAGTTATAAAGAGACCCAGTACTTC
>TRBV5-1|-|TRBJ2-1|-
CASSQRQVVSYNEQFF
TGCGCCAGCAGCCAGCGACAGGTAGTCTCCTACAATGAGCAGTTCTTC
>TRBV30|-|TRBJ2-5|-
CAWNRQVQETQYF
TGTGCCTGGAATAGACAGGTCCAAGAGACCCAGTACTTC
>TRBV7-9|TRBD1|TRBJ1-2|-
CASSQGTGASLPYGYTF
TGTGCCAGCAGCCAAGGAACAGGGGCCAGTTTACCCTATGGCTACACCTTC
>TRBV6-2/TRBV6-3|-|TRBJ1-5|-
CASSTTGTPNQPQHF
TGTGCCAGCAGTACAACCGGGACACCAAATCAGCCCCAGCATTTT
>TRBV12-3/TRBV12-4|-|TRBJ1-2|-
CASSSSRVYGYTF
TGTGCCAGCAGTTCCAGCAGGGTCTATGGCTACACCTTC
>TRBV7-2|-|TRBJ2-3|-
CASSLGRRRTDTQYF
TGTGCCAGCAGCTTAGGTCGGCGGCGCACAGATACGCAGTATTTT
>TRBV6-5|-|TRBJ1-5|-
CASSPGSVQPQHF
TGTGCCAGCAGCCCAGGGTCGGTTCAGCCCCAGCATTTT
>TRBV11-2|-|TRBJ1-6|-
CASSLDEARGFSPLHF
TGTGCCAGCAGCTTAGATGAGGCCAGGGGATTCTCACCCCTCCACTTT